The subject of this entry is one T cell receptor beta chain. The data belong to a study of blood T cell repertoires in COVID-19. In the original processing: Amplification of reference gene primers was used by the study to estimate nucleated cell counts. Assay used: immunoSEQ multiplex PCR; TCRdb lists only in-frame clones, some missing. D and trimming were read from the DNA, whereas the V and J calls and clone size are those reported in that table. Among 150,000 to 200,000 clones, nearly 80% were seen once, and the ten largest hold 14%. V lost 3 bases to trimming and J lost 4 bases; unmatched junction nucleotides: 6. The germline V gene has CDR1 MNHEY and CDR2 SMNVEV (reference sequence). The CDR3 covers 14 residues.

Sequencing was carried out using peripheral blood. The sequence was obtained from an elderly woman with acute or convalescent COVID-19. This rearrangement joins TRBV27 to TRBJ2-7, with 7 bases fitting TRBD1. The CDR3 coding sequence is TGTGCCAGCAGTTTCGACAGGGTTGCGTACGAGCAGTACTTC. Translation: CASSFDRVAYEQYF.